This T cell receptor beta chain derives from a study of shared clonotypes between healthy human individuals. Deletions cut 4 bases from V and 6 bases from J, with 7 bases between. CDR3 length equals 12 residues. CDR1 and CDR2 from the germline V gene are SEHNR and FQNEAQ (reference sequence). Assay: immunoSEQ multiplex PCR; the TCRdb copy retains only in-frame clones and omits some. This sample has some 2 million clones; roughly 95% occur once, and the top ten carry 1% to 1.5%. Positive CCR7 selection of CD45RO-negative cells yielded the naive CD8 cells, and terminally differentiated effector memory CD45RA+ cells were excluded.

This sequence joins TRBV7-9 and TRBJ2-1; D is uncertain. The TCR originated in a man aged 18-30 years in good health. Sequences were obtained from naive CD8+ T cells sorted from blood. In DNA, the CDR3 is TGTGCCAGCAGCTCCGACACCAATGAGCAGTTCTTC. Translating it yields CASSSDTNEQFF.